This TCR beta chain comes out of a study of technical replicates of blood from several donors. Measured with immunoSEQ multiplex PCR; TCRdb has only the in-frame clones, and not every one. The top ten hold less than 0.3% of the sample, which has fewer than 95,000 clones, about 94% seen once. This clone was picked up one time. Germline CDR1 reads MRHNA; CDR2 reads SNTAGT. Trimming stripped 2 bases from V and 4 bases from J, with 10 bases between. This CDR3 comprises 14 residues. The TCR sequence derives from a human donor in good health. Material for sequencing was T cells isolated from PBMCs. V gene TRBV6-4 combines with J gene TRBJ2-3, with a possible D match to TRBD1 (5 bases). The CDR3 DNA reads TGTGCCAGCAGTGACATGACAGACTCAGATACGCAGTATTTT. This translates into CASSDMTDSDTQYF.